This record covers a single TCR beta chain. A read error may explain this, as a much larger clone is one base away. Profiling relied on immunoSEQ multiplex PCR, and the TCRdb table lists in-frame clones only, not all of them. The data hold approximately 100,000 clones, with roughly 80% observed a single time. The data belong to a study of blood T cell repertoires in COVID-19. Study information: Acute and convalescent COVID-19 samples came from the United States, Italy and Spain.

Trimming cost V 6 bases and J 7 bases; bases outside gene matches: 7. This CDR3 has 13 residues. CDR1 and CDR2 (germline): MDHEN, SYDVKM. Sequencing was done on a sample of peripheral blood. This sequence joins TRBV28 and TRBJ2-7; 9 bases fit TRBD2. The source is a woman aged 80 or older with active or convalescent COVID-19. In nucleotides, the CDR3 is TGTGCCAGCAGATACGCGGGGGGGCGGGAGCAGTACTTC. Amino acid sequence: CASRYAGGREQYF. The variable domain in full, with the rest retrieved from reference TRBV28 and TRBJ2-7, is DVKVTQSSRYLVKRTGEKVFLECVQDMDHENMFWYRQDPGLGLRLIYFSYDVKMKEKGDIPEGYSVSREKKERFSLILESASTNQTSMYLCASRYAGGREQYFGPGTRLTVT.